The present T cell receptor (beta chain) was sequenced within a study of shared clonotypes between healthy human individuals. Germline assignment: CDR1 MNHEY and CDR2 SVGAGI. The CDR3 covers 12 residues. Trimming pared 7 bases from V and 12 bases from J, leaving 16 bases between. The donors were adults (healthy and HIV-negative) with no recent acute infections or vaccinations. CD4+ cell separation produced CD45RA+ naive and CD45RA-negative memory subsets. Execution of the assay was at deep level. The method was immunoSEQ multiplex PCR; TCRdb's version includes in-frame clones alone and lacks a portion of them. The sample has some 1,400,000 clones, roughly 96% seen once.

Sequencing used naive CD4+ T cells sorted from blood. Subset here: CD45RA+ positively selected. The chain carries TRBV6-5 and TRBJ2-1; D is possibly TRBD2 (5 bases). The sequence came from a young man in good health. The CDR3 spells CASKSDAGVQFF. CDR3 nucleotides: TGTGCCAGCAAATCTGACGCCGGGGTGCAGTTCTTC.